These 13 T cell receptor beta chains were all obtained from the same sample, sequenced in a study of early T cells in non-severe SARS-CoV-2 infection. TCRdb reprocessed the 5' RACE reads with MiXCR, giving one entry per CDR3 protein. This sample has about 66,000 distinct CDR3 sequences; around 9% occur once, and the top ten carry roughly 3.2%. The sequenced material came from whole blood. These receptors came from an adult who was a healthcare worker with PCR-confirmed SARS-CoV-2 infection or an uninfected control (not recorded which).

This clonotype was counted many times. The chain recombines TRBV7-2 with TRBJ1-5; D ambiguous. V dropped 2 bases and J dropped 5 bases, with 7 bases sitting between them. CDR1 is SGHTA and CDR2 is FQGNSA in the germline V gene. CDR3 size: 13 residues. For the CDR3, the DNA is TGTGCCAGCAGCTTAAACCGGTATCAGCCCCAGCATTTT. Protein product: CASSLNRYQPQHF.

This clonotype was seen ten or more times. This sequence joins TRBV12-3 or TRBV12-4 and TRBJ1-6, with 7 bases identical to TRBD1. V was pared by 6 bases and J by 2 bases, with 7 bases of the junction left unmatched. This CDR3 comprises 16 residues. CDR3 residues: CASRAPDRAYNSPLHF. CDR3 nucleotides: TGTGCCAGCAGAGCCCCAGACAGGGCCTATAATTCACCCCTCCACTTT.

By sample share, this clonotype is medium-sized (0.01 to 0.1%). The chain is built from TRBV11-2 and TRBJ1-5; D not certain. The CDR3 consists of 14 residues. Deletions cut 0 bases from V and 5 bases from J, with 8 bases between. CDR1 SGHAT and CDR2 FQNNGV come from the germline V gene. CDR3 DNA sequence: TGTGCCAGCAGCTTAGAGAGGTGGCATCAGCCCCAGCATTTT. Its translation is CASSLERWHQPQHF.

The chain has TRBV5-1 and TRBJ1-2; the D gene is possibly TRBD1 (6 bases). Germline V gene lookup returns CDR1 SGHRS and CDR2 YFSETQ. This CDR3 is built from 16 residues. The V gene lost 0 bases and the J gene lost 4 bases, with 16 bases spanning the gap. CDR3 protein: CASSLAYTGPVYGYTF. In DNA form, the CDR3 reads TGCGCCAGCAGCTTGGCATATACAGGGCCAGTCTATGGCTACACCTTC.

The V and J genes are TRBV6-1 and TRBJ1-5, with D uncertain. Germline values: CDR1 MNHNS, CDR2 SASEGT. The CDR3 contains 12 residues. Trimming left V 6 bases short and J 1 base short, with 4 bases between. CDR3 residues: CASSDSNQPQHF. Written as DNA, the CDR3 is TGTGCCAGCAGCGACAGCAATCAGCCCCAGCATTTT.

The CDR3 sequence is CASSQLPVQSYEQYF. CDR3 coding DNA: TGTGCCAGCAGCCAACTACCAGTTCAGAGTTACGAGCAGTACTTC. V gene TRBV3-1 combines with J gene TRBJ2-7; D is unresolved. CDR1 and CDR2 from the germline V gene are LGHDT and YNNKEL (reference sequence). Trimming stripped 2 bases from V and 4 bases from J, with 15 bases between. The CDR3 contains 15 residues.

There are a few counts of this clonotype. A much larger clone differs from this one at a single base, so this may be a read error. This likely comes from a read error, as the CDR3 has no conserved phenylalanine or tryptophan at its end. This chain links TRBV6-5 with TRBJ1-1; the D is unclear. Germline CDR1 reads MNHEY; CDR2 reads SVGAGI. The CDR3 totals 15 residues. The V gene lost 5 bases and the J gene lost 1 base, with 14 bases spanning the gap. The CDR3: CASSRMGGRNTEAFS. CDR3 DNA: TGTGCCAGCAGTCGTATGGGAGGGAGGAACACTGAAGCTTTCTCT.

A few counts support this clonotype. The chain links TRBV29-1 to TRBJ2-7; D uncertain. V lost 4 bases to trimming and J lost 9 bases, with 10 bases between them. The germline gives CDR1 SQVTM, CDR2 ANQGSEA. This CDR3 is 10 amino acids long. The CDR3 region has the DNA TGCAGCGTTGGGGAAGACTGGCAGTACTTC. Residues: CSVGEDWQYF.

The chain carries TRBV18 and TRBJ1-3, with no clear D. The CDR3 totals 14 residues. Germline lookup yields CDR1 KGHSH and CDR2 LQKENI. V lost 2 bases and J lost 4, with 9 bases in between. This CDR3 is CASSPDGLGNTIYF. Here the CDR3 DNA reads TGTGCCAGCTCACCAGACGGGCTCGGAAACACCATATATTTT.

The chain joins TRBV25-1 to TRBJ2-2; 8 bases fit TRBD2. The trim removed 4 bases at V and 0 bases at J, leaving 10 bases unmatched. The CDR3 is 18 amino acids. Germline V CDR1 and CDR2: MGHDK, SYGVNS. The CDR3 DNA sequence: TGTGCCAGCAGTGCTTACGCTCTAGCGGGTACGAACACCGGGGAGCTGTTTTTT. Translation gives CASSAYALAGTNTGELFF.

The chain uses TRBV7-6 and TRBJ2-1; 7 nucleotides line up with TRBD2. V was pared by 4 bases and J by 4 bases, with 10 bases of the junction left unmatched. The CDR3 is 16 residues long. Germline CDR1 reads SGHVS; CDR2 reads FNYEAQ. CDR3 sequence (DNA): TGTGCCAGCAGCTCGAGTGGGCGGGAGAGGTACAATGAGCAGTTCTTC. Encoded protein: CASSSSGRERYNEQFF. Filled out from reference TRBV7-6 and TRBJ2-1, the complete variable domain reads GAGVSQSPRYKVTKRGQDVALRCDPISGHVSLYWYRQALGQGPEFLTYFNYEAQQDKSGLPNDRFSAERPEGSISTLTIQRTEQRDSAMYRCASSSSGRERYNEQFFGPGTRLTVL.

This clonotype appeared many times. The rearrangement joins TRBV30 to TRBJ2-7; 10 bases fit TRBD2. CDR3 length: 14 amino acids. Germline loops: CDR1 GTSNPN, CDR2 SVGIG (reference sequence). V lost 3 bases and J lost 3; bases outside the gene matches: 5. The CDR3 loop is CAWRDGTSVYEQYF. CDR3 sequence (DNA): TGTGCCTGGAGGGACGGGACTAGCGTCTACGAGCAGTACTTC.

The chain couples TRBV6-5 to TRBJ2-5; D may match TRBD1 or TRBD2 (5 bases each). Trimming removed 0 bases at V and 9 bases at J, with 17 bases between. This CDR3 contains 15 residues. Germline CDR1 is MNHEY and CDR2 is SVGAGI. The CDR3 bases are TGTGCCAGCAGTTACTCGCCAGGGAAGGAGGAGTCCCAGTACTTC. Amino acids: CASSYSPGKEESQYF.